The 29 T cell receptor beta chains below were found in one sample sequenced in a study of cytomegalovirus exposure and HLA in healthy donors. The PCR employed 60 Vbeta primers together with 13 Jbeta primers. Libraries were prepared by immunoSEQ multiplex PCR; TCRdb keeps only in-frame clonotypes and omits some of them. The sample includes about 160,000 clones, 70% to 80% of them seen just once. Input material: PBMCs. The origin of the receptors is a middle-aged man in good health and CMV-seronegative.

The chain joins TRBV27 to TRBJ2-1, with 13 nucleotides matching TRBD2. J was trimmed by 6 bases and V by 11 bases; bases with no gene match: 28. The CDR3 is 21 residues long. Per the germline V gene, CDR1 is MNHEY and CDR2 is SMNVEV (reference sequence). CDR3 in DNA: TGTGCCGCATACGGAGGGGGGTCAAGGACTAGCGGGAGCAGGTTAGTCAATGAGCAGTTCTTC. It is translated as CAAYGGGSRTSGSRLVNEQFF.

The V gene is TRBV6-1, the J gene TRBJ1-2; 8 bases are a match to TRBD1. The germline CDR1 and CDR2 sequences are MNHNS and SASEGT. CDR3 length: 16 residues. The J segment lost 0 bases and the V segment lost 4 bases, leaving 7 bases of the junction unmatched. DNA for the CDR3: TGTGCCAGCAGTGGAGGGACAGGCTATTCTAACTATGGCTACACCTTC. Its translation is CASSGGTGYSNYGYTF.

The CDR3 coding sequence is TGTGCCAGTAGGCTCAGGACCGGGACAGGGGAGACAGATACGCAGTATTTT. Its protein is CASRLRTGTGETDTQYF. J is TRBJ2-3 and V is TRBV19, with 10 bases that match TRBD1. V shed 6 bases, J shed 3 bases, and the junction held 12 bases outside the gene matches. The CDR3 consists of 17 residues. Germline V lookup: CDR1 LNHDA, CDR2 SQIVND (reference sequence).

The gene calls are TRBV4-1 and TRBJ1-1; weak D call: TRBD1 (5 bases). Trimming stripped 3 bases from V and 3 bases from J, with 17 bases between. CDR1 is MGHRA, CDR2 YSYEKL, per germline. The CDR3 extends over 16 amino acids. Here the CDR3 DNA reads TGCGCCAGCAGCCACGCCGGGGGGGGGAGAGACACTGAAGCTTTCTTT. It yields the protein CASSHAGGGRDTEAFF.

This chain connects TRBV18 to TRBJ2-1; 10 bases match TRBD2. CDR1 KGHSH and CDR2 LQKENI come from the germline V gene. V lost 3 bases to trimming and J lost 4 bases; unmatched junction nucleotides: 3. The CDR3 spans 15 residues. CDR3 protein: CASSPRTSGYNEQFF. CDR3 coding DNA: TGTGCCAGCTCACCGAGGACTAGCGGATACAATGAGCAGTTCTTC.

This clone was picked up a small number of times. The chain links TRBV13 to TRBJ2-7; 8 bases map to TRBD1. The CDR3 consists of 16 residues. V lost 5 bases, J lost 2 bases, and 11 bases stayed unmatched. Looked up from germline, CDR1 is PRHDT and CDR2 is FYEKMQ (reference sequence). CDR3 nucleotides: TGTGCCAGCAGCACCCGGCCAGGGGGCATCACCTACGAGCAGTACTTC. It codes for CASSTRPGGITYEQYF. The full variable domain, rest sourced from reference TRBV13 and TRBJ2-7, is AAGVIQSPRHLIKEKRETATLKCYPIPRHDTVYWYQQGPGQDPQFLISFYEKMQSDKGSIPDRFSAQQFSDYHSELNMSSLELGDSALYFCASSTRPGGITYEQYFGPGTRLTVT.

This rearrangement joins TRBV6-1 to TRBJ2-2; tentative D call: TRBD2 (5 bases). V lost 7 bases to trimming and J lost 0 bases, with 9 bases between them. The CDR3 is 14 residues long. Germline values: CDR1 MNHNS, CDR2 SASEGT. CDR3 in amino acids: CASTTGTNTGELFF. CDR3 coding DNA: TGTGCCAGCACCACGGGGACGAACACCGGGGAGCTGTTTTTT.

CDR3 region: CASSLRGAETQYF. The CDR3 nucleotides read TGTGCCAGCAGTCTCCGGGGGGCAGAGACCCAGTACTTC. This chain links TRBV28 with TRBJ2-5, with D tentatively TRBD2 (7 bases). The CDR3 contains 13 residues. Germline V CDR1 and CDR2: MDHEN, SYDVKM. V was pared by 5 bases and J by 4 bases, with 11 bases between.

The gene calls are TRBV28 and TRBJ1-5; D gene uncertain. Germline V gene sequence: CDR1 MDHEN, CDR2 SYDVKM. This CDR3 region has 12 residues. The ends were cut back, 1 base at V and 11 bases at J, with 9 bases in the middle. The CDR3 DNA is TGTGCCAGCAGTTTATTGTCCCAGGCCCAGCATTTT. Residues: CASSLLSQAQHF. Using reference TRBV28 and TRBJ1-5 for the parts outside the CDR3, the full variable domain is DVKVTQSSRYLVKRTGEKVFLECVQDMDHENMFWYRQDPGLGLRLIYFSYDVKMKEKGDIPEGYSVSREKKERFSLILESASTNQTSMYLCASSLLSQAQHFGDGTRLSIL.

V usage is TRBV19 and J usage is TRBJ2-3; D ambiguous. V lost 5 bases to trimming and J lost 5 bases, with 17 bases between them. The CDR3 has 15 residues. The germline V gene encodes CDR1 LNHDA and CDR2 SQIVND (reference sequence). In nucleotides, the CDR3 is TGTGCCAGTAGTTCGACTTCTTCGGTAGGAGATACGCAGTATTTT. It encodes CASSSTSSVGDTQYF.

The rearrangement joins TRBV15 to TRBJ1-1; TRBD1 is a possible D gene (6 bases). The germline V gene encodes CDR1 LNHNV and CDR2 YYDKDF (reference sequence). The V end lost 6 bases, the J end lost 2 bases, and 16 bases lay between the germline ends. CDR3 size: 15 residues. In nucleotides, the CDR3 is TGTGCCACCAGTCCCCCCAGGGGCGCTAACACTGAAGCTTTCTTT. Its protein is CATSPPRGANTEAFF.

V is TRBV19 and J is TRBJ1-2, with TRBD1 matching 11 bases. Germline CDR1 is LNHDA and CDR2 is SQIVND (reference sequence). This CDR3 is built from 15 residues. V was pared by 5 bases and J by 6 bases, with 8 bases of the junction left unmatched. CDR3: CASSVPGQGVDGYTF. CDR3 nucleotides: TGTGCCAGTAGTGTACCGGGACAGGGGGTAGATGGCTACACCTTC.

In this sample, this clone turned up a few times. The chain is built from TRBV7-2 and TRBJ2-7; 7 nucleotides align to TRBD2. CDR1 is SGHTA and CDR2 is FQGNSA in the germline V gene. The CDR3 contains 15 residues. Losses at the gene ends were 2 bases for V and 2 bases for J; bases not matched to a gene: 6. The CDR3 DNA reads TGTGCCAGCAGCTTACTCTCTAGCGGACCCTACGAGCAGTACTTC. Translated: CASSLLSSGPYEQYF.

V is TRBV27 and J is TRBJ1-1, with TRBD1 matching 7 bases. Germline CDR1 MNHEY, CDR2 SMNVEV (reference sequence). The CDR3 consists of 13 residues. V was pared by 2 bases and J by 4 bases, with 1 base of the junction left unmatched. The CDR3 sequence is CASSLPGGTEAFF. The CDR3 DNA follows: TGTGCCAGCAGTTTACCAGGGGGCACTGAAGCTTTCTTT.

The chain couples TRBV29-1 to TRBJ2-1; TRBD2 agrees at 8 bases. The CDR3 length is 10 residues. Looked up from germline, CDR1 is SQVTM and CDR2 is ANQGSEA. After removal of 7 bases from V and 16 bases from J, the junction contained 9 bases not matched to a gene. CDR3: CSAFSGSTFF. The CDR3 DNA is TGCAGCGCCTTCAGCGGGAGTACTTTCTTC.

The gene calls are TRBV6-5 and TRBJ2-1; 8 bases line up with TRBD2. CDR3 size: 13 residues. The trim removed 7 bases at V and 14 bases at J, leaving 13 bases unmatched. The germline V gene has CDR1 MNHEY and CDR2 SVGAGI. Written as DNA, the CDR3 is TGTGCCAGCACCCCACTCCGAGCGGGAGAAGAGTTCTTC. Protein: CASTPLRAGEEFF.

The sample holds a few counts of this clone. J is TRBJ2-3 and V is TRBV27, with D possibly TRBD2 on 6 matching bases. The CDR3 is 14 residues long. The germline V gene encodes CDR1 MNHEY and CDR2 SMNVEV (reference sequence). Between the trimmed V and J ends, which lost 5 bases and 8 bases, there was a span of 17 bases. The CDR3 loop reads CASSPIVEGGTQYF. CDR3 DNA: TGTGCCAGCAGTCCTATCGTTGAGGGAGGTACGCAGTATTTT.

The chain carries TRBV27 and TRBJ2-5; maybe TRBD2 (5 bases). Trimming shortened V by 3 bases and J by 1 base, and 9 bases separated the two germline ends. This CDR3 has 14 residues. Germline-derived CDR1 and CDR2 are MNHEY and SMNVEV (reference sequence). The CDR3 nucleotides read TGTGCCAGCAGTTTCGGAGGTACCCAAGAGACCCAGTACTTC. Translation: CASSFGGTQETQYF.

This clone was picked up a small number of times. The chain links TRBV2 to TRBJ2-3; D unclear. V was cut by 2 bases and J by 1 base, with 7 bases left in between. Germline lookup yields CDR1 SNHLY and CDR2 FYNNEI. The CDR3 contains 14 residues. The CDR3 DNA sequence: TGTGCCAGCAGTGAATACCAGGGCACAGATACGCAGTATTTT. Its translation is CASSEYQGTDTQYF. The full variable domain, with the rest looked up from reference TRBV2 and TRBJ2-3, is EPEVTQTPSHQVTQMGQEVILRCVPISNHLYFYWYRQILGQKVEFLVSFYNNEISEKSEIFDDQFSVERPDGSNFTLKIRSTKLEDSAMYFCASSEYQGTDTQYFGPGTRLTVL.

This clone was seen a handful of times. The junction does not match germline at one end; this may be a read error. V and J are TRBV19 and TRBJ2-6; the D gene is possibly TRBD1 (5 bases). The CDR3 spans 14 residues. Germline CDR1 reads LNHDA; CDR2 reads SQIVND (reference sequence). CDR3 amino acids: CASGENSGANGLTF. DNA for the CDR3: TGTGCCAGCGGAGAAAACTCTGGGGCCAACGGCCTGACTTTC.

In DNA form, the CDR3 reads TGTGCCATCAGGGGGGACAGGGCTCTCTATGGCTACACCTTC. Its translation is CAIRGDRALYGYTF. V gene TRBV10-3 combines with J gene TRBJ1-2, with TRBD1 identical over 9 bases. The V and J ends lost 6 bases and 4 bases, in that order; junction bases with no gene match: 6. Germline V CDR1 and CDR2: ENHRY, SYGVKD. The CDR3 is 14 amino acids.

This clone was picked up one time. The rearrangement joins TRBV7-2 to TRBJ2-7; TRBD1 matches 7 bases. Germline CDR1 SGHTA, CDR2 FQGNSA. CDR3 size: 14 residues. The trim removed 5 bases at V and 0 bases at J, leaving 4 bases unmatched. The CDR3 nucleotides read TGTGCCAGCAGCCGGGACAGCCTCTCCTACGAGCAGTACTTC. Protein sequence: CASSRDSLSYEQYF.

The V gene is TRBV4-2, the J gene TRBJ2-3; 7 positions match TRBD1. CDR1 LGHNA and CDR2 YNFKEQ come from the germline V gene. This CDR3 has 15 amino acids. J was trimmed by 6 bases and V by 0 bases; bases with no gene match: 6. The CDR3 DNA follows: TGTGCCAGCAGCCAAGAAAAGCCACAGGGGGATACGCAGTATTTT. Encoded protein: CASSQEKPQGDTQYF.

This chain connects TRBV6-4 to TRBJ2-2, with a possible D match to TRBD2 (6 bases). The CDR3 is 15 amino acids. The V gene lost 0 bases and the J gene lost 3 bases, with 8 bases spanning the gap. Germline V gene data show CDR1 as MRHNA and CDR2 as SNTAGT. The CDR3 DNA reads TGTGCCAGCAGTGACTCAGGGGACTACACCGGGGAGCTGTTTTTT. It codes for CASSDSGDYTGELFF.

The CDR3: CASSIGGFGANVLTF. CDR3 nucleotides: TGTGCCAGTAGTATTGGGGGGTTTGGGGCCAACGTCCTGACTTTC. The chain couples TRBV19 to TRBJ2-6, with a possible D match to TRBD2 (6 bases). Per the germline V gene, CDR1 is LNHDA and CDR2 is SQIVND (reference sequence). The CDR3 contains 15 residues. Trimming removed 3 bases from V and 3 bases from J, with 9 bases in between.

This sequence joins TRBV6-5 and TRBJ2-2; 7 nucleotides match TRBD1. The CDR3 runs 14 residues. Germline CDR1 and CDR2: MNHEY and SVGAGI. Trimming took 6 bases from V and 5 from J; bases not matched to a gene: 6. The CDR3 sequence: CASRKGARTGELFF. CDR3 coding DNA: TGTGCCAGCAGGAAGGGGGCTAGGACCGGGGAGCTGTTTTTT.

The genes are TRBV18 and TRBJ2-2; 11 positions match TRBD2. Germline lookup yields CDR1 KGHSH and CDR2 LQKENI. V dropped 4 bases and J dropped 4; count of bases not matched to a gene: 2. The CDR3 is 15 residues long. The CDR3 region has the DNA TGTGCCAGCTCACGCCTAGCGGGAGGCACCGGGGAGCTGTTTTTT. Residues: CASSRLAGGTGELFF.

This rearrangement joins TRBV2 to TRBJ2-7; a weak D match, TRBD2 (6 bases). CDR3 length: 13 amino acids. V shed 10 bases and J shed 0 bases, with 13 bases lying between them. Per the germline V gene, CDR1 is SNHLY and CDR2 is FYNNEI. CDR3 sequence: CAISRDFSYEQYF. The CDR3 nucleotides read TGTGCCATTTCCCGGGACTTCTCCTACGAGCAGTACTTC.

The DNA of the CDR3 is TGTGCCAGCAGTTCTTTCGACAGGGACTCCTACGAGCAGTACTTC. Translated: CASSSFDRDSYEQYF. V gene TRBV6-5 combines with J gene TRBJ2-7; 7 nucleotides match TRBD1. V was pared by 4 bases and J by 0 bases, with 6 bases of the junction left unmatched. CDR3 length equals 15 residues. Germline values: CDR1 MNHEY, CDR2 SVGAGI.